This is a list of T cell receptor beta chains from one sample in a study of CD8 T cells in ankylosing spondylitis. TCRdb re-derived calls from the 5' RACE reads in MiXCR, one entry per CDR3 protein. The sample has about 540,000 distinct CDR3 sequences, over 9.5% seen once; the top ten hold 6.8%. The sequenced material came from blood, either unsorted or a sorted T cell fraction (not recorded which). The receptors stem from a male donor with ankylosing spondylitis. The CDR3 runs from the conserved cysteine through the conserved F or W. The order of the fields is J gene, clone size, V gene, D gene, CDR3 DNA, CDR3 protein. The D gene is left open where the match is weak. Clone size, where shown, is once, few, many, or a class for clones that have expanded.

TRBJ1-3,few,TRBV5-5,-,TGTGCCAGCAGCTTGAATGGTATAGACCGGCTTGGAAACACCATATATTTT,CASSLNGIDRLGNTIYF
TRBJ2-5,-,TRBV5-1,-,TGCGCCAGCAGCTTCTCTGGCGGAAAAGAGACCCAGTACTTC,CASSFSGGKETQYF
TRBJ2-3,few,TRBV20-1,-,TGCAGTGCTCCTTCCGAGGGAGTAGGTACGCAGTATTTT,CSAPSEGVGTQYF
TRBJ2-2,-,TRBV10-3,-,TGTGCCATCAGAGAAGCGACGGTGAACACCGGGGAGCTGTTTTTT,CAIREATVNTGELFF
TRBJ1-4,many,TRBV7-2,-,TGTGCCAGCAGCTTAACCAGAGGTGAAAAACTGTTTTTT,CASSLTRGEKLFF
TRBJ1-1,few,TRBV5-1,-,TGCGCCAGCAGCTTTATGGTAGACACTGAAGCTTTCTTT,CASSFMVDTEAFF
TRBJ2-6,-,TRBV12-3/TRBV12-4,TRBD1,TGTGCCAGCAGTTTGACAGGGGCCGCGGGGGCCAACGTCCTGACTTTC,CASSLTGAAGANVLTF
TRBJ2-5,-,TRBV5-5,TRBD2,TGTGCCAGCAGCTTGGGCCTAGCGGGAGTACTGGAGACCCAGTACTTC,CASSLGLAGVLETQYF
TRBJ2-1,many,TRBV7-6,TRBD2,TGTGCCAGCAGCTTAAGGACTAGCGGGAGTTACAATGAGCAGTTCTTC,CASSLRTSGSYNEQFF
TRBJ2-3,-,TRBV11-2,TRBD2,TGTGCCAGCAGCTTAGAATGGGGTCGGGGGGACTACTCGGATACGCAGTATTTT,CASSLEWGRGDYSDTQYF
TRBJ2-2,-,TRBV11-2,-,TGTGCCAGCAGACCCCCCCAGGACACCGGGGAGCTGTTTTTT,CASRPPQDTGELFF
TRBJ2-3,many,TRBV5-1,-,TGCGCCAGCAGCTTGGGAGACAGGTTCAACACAGATACGCAGTATTTT,CASSLGDRFNTDTQYF
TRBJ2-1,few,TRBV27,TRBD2,TGTGCCAGCAAGGGACTAGCGGTATACAATGAGCAGTTCTTC,CASKGLAVYNEQFF
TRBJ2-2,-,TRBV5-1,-,TGCGCCAGCAAGTCAGGGGTAACCGGGGAGCTGTTTTTT,CASKSGVTGELFF
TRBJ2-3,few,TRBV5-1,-,TGCGCCAGCAGGTCACAGGCAAGCACAGATACGCAGTATTTT,CASRSQASTDTQYF
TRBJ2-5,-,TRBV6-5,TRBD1,TGTGCCAGCAGTTCAACAGGGGTTCTGGAGACCCAGTACTTC,CASSSTGVLETQYF
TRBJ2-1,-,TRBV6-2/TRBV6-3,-,TGTGCCAGCCAAACAAGAAACAATGAGCAGTTCTTC,CASQTRNNEQFF
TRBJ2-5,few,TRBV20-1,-,TGCAGTGGTATAATAGGGGGGCAAGAGACCCAGTACTTC,CSGIIGGQETQYF
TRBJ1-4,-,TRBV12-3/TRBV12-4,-,TGTGCCAGCAGTTTAAGAGGGTCCAGGACTAATGAAAAACTGTTTTTT,CASSLRGSRTNEKLFF
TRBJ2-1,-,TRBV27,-,TGTGCCAGCAGTTTATTCCGGGGGGACAGTTTCTACAATGAGCAGTTCTTC,CASSLFRGDSFYNEQFF
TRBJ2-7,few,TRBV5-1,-,TGCGCCAGCAGCTTGATACAGGGCAACGAGCAGTACTTC,CASSLIQGNEQYF
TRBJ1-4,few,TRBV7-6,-,TGTGCCAGCAGCCCCGAGGTGAGGGGTGAAAAACTGTTTTTT,CASSPEVRGEKLFF
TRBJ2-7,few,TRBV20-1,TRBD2,TGCAGTGCTAGAGCAAGCGGGGTTTCCTACGAGCAGTACTTC,CSARASGVSYEQYF
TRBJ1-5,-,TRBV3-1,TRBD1,TGTGCCAGCAGCCGAGAAACAGGGGACTCTAGCAATCAGCCCCAGCATTTT,CASSRETGDSSNQPQHF
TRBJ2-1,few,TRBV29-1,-,TGCAGCGTAAATGGGGGGCGGGGAAGCTCCTACAATGAGCAGTTCTTC,CSVNGGRGSSYNEQFF
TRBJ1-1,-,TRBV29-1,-,TGCAGCGTTGAAAGGCTGAACACTGAAGCTTTCTTT,CSVERLNTEAFF
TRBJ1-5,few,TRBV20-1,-,TGCAGTGCTAGAGTCGGGGGGTACAATCAGCCCCAGCATTTT,CSARVGGYNQPQHF